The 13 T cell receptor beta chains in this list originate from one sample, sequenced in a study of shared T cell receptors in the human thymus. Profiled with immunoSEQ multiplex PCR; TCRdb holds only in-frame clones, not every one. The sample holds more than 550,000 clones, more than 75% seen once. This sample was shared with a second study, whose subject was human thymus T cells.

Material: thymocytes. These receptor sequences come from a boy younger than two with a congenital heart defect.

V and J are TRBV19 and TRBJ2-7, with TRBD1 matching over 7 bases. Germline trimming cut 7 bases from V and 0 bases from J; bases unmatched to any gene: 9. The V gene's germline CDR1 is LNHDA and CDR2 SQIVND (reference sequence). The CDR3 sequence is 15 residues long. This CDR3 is CASTPTTGTSYEQYF. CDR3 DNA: TGTGCCAGTACACCGACGACAGGGACCTCCTACGAGCAGTACTTC.

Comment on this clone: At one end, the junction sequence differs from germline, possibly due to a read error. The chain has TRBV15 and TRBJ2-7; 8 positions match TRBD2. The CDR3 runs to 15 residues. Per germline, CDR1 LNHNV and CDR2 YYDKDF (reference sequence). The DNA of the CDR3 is TGTGCCACCAGTAGAGGAGCGGGGGCCTCCTACGAGCAGTACTTC. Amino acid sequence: CATSRGAGASYEQYF.

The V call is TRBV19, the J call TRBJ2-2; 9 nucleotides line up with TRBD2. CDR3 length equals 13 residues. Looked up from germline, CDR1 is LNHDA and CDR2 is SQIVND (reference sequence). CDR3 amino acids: CLLAGFSSGELFF. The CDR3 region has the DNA TGTTTGCTAGCGGGATTTTCATCCGGGGAGCTGTTTTTT.

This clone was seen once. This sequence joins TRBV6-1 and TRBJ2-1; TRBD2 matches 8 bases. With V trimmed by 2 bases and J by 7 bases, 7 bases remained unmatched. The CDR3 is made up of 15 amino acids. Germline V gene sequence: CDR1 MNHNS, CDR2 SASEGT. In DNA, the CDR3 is TGTGCCAGCAGTGAAATTTCCGGGACTAGAAATGAGCAGTTCTTC. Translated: CASSEISGTRNEQFF.

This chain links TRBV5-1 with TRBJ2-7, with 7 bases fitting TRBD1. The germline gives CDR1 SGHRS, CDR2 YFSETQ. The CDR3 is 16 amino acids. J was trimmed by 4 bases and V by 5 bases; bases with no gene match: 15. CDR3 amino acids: CASSNTRDRYSYEQYF. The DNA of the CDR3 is TGCGCCAGCAGTAACACCCGGGACAGATATTCTTACGAGCAGTACTTC. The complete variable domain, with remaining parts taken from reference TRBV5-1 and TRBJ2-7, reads KAGVTQTPRYLIKTRGQQVTLSCSPISGHRSVSWYQQTPGQGLQFLFEYFSETQRNKGNFPGRFSGRQFSNSRSEMNVSTLELGDSALYLCASSNTRDRYSYEQYFGPGTRLTVT.

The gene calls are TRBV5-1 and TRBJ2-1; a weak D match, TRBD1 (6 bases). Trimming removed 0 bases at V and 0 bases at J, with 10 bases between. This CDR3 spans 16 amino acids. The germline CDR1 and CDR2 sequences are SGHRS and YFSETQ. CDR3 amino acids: CASSLAGAHSYNEQFF. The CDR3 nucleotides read TGCGCCAGCAGCTTGGCAGGGGCACACTCCTACAATGAGCAGTTCTTC.

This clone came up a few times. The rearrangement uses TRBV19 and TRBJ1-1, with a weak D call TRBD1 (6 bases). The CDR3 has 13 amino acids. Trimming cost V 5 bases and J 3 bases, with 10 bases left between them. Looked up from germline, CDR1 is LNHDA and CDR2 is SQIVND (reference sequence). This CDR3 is CASSGRQDTEAFF. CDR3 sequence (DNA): TGTGCCAGTAGTGGAAGACAGGACACTGAAGCTTTCTTT.

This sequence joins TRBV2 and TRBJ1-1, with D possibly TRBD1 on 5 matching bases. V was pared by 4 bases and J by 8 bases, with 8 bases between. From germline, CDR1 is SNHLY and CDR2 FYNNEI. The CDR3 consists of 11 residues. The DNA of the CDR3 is TGTGCCAGCAGTGTACAGGTCGAAGCTTTCTTT. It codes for CASSVQVEAFF. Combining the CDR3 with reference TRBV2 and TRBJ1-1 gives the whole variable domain EPEVTQTPSHQVTQMGQEVILRCVPISNHLYFYWYRQILGQKVEFLVSFYNNEISEKSEIFDDQFSVERPDGSNFTLKIRSTKLEDSAMYFCASSVQVEAFFGQGTRLTVV.

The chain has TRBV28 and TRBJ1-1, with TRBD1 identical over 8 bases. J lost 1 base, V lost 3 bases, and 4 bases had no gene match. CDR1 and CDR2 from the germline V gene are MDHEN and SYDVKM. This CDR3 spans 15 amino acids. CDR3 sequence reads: CASSLETGENTEAFF. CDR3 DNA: TGTGCCAGCAGTTTGGAGACAGGGGAGAACACTGAAGCTTTCTTT.

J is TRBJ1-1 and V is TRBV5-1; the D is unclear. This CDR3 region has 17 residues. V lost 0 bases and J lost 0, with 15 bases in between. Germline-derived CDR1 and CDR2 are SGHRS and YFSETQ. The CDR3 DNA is TGCGCCAGCAGCTTGGAGACAAATGAGGGAATGAACACTGAAGCTTTCTTT. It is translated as CASSLETNEGMNTEAFF.

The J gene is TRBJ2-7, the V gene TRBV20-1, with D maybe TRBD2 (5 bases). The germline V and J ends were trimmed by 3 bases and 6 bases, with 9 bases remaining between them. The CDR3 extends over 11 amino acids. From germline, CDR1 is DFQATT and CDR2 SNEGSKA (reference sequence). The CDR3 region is CSASLGSEQYF. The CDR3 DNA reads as TGCAGTGCTAGTCTTGGGAGCGAGCAGTACTTC.

For the CDR3, the DNA is TGCGCCAGCAGCCAAGATCAGGGAAGACAGCGCTCTGGAAACACCATATATTTT. Its protein is CASSQDQGRQRSGNTIYF. The chain joins TRBV4-1 to TRBJ1-3, with D possibly TRBD1 on 5 matching bases. The CDR3 is made up of 18 amino acids. CDR1 is MGHRA, CDR2 YSYEKL, per germline. With 0 bases removed from V and 0 bases from J, the gap between germline ends came to 15 bases.

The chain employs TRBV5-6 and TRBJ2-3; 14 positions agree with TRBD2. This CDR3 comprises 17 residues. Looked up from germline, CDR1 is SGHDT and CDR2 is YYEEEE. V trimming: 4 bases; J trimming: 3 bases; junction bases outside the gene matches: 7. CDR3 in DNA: TGTGCCAGCAGCCCCACGACTAGCGGGAGGGCGACAGATACGCAGTATTTT. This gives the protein CASSPTTSGRATDTQYF.